The 14 T cell receptor beta chains below were found in one sample sequenced in a study of blood T cell repertoires in COVID-19. The method was immunoSEQ multiplex PCR; TCRdb's version includes in-frame clones alone and lacks a portion of them. The table lists about 55,000 clones, roughly four fifths of them singletons. Source material: peripheral blood. The receptors here all came from a woman aged 55-75 years with acute or convalescent COVID-19.

The V call is TRBV12-3 or TRBV12-4, the J call TRBJ1-5; TRBD1 is a possible D gene (5 bases). The CDR3 extends over 13 amino acids. Deletions cut 5 bases from V and 5 bases from J, with 10 bases between. The chain's CDR3 is CASSRTRDQPQHF. DNA for the CDR3: TGTGCCAGCAGTCGGACAAGGGATCAGCCCCAGCATTTT.

The gene calls are TRBV18 and TRBJ1-1; no firm D call. This CDR3 is built from 13 residues. CDR1 and CDR2 from the germline V gene are KGHSH and LQKENI. Trimming took off 4 bases at V and 2 bases at J, with 8 bases between the two ends. CDR3 loop: CASSLETNTEAFF. The CDR3 DNA follows: TGTGCCAGCTCACTGGAGACCAACACTGAAGCTTTCTTT. Looking up the rest from reference TRBV18 and TRBJ1-1 gives the full variable domain: NAGVMQNPRHLVRRRGQEARLRCSPMKGHSHVYWYRQLPEEGLKFMVYLQKENIIDESGMPKERFSAEFPKEGPSILRIQQVVRGDSAAYFCASSLETNTEAFFGQGTRLTVV.

The CDR3 sequence is CASSEQGATYEQYF. In nucleotides, the CDR3 is TGTGCCAGCAGTGAACAGGGGGCCACCTACGAGCAGTACTTC. The rearrangement links TRBV2 to TRBJ2-7; 8 bases match TRBD1. Per germline, CDR1 SNHLY and CDR2 FYNNEI. This CDR3 has 14 amino acids. The V gene end was trimmed by 2 bases and the J gene end by 2 bases; junction bases not matched to a gene: 2.

The gene calls are TRBV7-2 and TRBJ2-3; TRBD2 matches at 8 bases. The CDR3 covers 17 residues. Germline CDR1 SGHTA, CDR2 FQGNSA. The J segment lost 4 bases and the V segment lost 2 bases, leaving 11 bases of the junction unmatched. The CDR3 nucleotides are TGTGCCAGCAGCTTAAATAGAGCGGGGGTCCCACCAGATACGCAGTATTTT. Amino acid sequence: CASSLNRAGVPPDTQYF.

The chain combines TRBV18 with TRBJ1-2; 8 bases map to TRBD1. This CDR3 has 13 amino acids. Germline V gives CDR1 KGHSH, CDR2 LQKENI. V was pared by 3 bases and J by 7 bases, with 4 bases of the junction left unmatched. The CDR3 sequence is CASSPDRASGYTF. The CDR3, as DNA: TGTGCCAGCTCACCGGACAGGGCTTCTGGCTACACCTTC.

The rearrangement uses TRBV7-9 and TRBJ2-1, with unresolved D. The CDR3 runs 16 residues. Germline V gives CDR1 SEHNR, CDR2 FQNEAQ (reference sequence). Trimming removed 3 bases at V and 7 bases at J, with 19 bases between. The CDR3 DNA is TGTGCCAGCAGCTTCATACATTCCACTACCATAAATGAGCAGTTCTTC. Amino acid sequence: CASSFIHSTTINEQFF.

This chain joins TRBV7-6 and TRBJ1-3; TRBD1 might be the D (5 bases). The CDR3 contains 16 residues. The germline gives CDR1 SGHVS, CDR2 FNYEAQ. V lost 1 base, J lost 0 bases, and 10 bases lay in between. The CDR3 nucleotides read TGTGCCAGCAGCTTAGAGTCGGGGGGCTCTGGAAACACCATATATTTT. This sequence encodes CASSLESGGSGNTIYF. The whole variable domain, remainder taken from reference TRBV7-6 and TRBJ1-3, is GAGVSQSPRYKVTKRGQDVALRCDPISGHVSLYWYRQALGQGPEFLTYFNYEAQQDKSGLPNDRFSAERPEGSISTLTIQRTEQRDSAMYRCASSLESGGSGNTIYFGEGSWLTVV.

This clone was seen only a few times. J is TRBJ1-3 and V is TRBV9, with a tentative D call TRBD1 (6 bases). The CDR3 is made up of 15 amino acids. The ends were cut back, 0 bases at V and 0 bases at J, with 7 bases in the middle. Germline assignment: CDR1 SGDLS and CDR2 YYNGEE. The DNA for the CDR3 is TGTGCCAGCAGCGTAGGGACAGTCTCTGGAAACACCATATATTTT. Its protein product is CASSVGTVSGNTIYF.

The genes are TRBV19 and TRBJ1-5; D call uncertain. Germline-derived CDR1 and CDR2 are LNHDA and SQIVND (reference sequence). Trimming removed 9 bases at V and 5 bases at J, with 11 bases between. The CDR3 runs to 12 residues. CDR3 loop: CASRQAHQPQHF. CDR3 sequence (DNA): TGTGCCAGCAGGCAGGCCCATCAGCCCCAGCATTTT.

This clone was seen just once. The J gene is TRBJ2-3, the V gene TRBV28; 8 nucleotides match TRBD1. The length of the CDR3 is 14 residues. Germline assignment: CDR1 MDHEN and CDR2 SYDVKM. V lost 7 bases, J lost 5 bases, and 8 bases stayed unmatched. CDR3 coding DNA: TGTGCCAGCACCCTGACAGGGGACAGAGATACGCAGTATTTT. It translates to CASTLTGDRDTQYF.

V gene TRBV12-3 or TRBV12-4 combines with J gene TRBJ2-1, with 7 nucleotides matching TRBD2. The junction had 2 bases not matched to a gene; V was cut back by 2 bases and J by 7 bases. CDR3 size: 13 residues. CDR3 nucleotide sequence: TGTGCCAGCAGTTTACTAGCGGAGAATGAGCAGTTCTTC. It yields the protein CASSLLAENEQFF.

The chain is built from TRBV28 and TRBJ2-3, with D unresolved. Trimming took 6 bases from V and 4 from J, leaving 11 bases between them. The CDR3 runs 13 residues. CDR1 and CDR2 from the germline V gene are MDHEN and SYDVKM. The CDR3 region is CASSPLEADTQYF. CDR3 sequence (DNA): TGTGCCAGCAGCCCCCTAGAGGCAGATACGCAGTATTTT.

Concerning this clone itself: The sample carries other DNA sequences with the same CDR3. The chain uses TRBV11-3 and TRBJ1-3, with TRBD1 identical over 7 bases. Germline-derived CDR1 and CDR2 are SGHNT and YENEEA. Trimming took 5 bases from V and 3 from J; bases not matched to a gene: 1. This CDR3 is built from 13 residues. The CDR3 DNA reads as TGTGCCAGCAGCACAGGGGTTGGAAACACCATATATTTT. Translation: CASSTGVGNTIYF.

CDR3 amino acids: CASRLRLAGGDEQFF. The CDR3 DNA sequence: TGTGCCAGCAGGTTGAGACTAGCGGGGGGGGATGAGCAGTTCTTC. The genes are TRBV5-4 and TRBJ2-1, with 14 bases that match TRBD2. The ends lost 5 bases at V and 8 bases at J; junction bases unmatched: 6. Germline values: CDR1 SGHNT, CDR2 YYREEE (reference sequence). The CDR3 runs 15 residues.